Shown below are 32 T cell receptor beta chains from a single sample sequenced in a study of T cell responses to AZD1222 COVID-19 vaccine. Libraries were prepared by immunoSEQ multiplex PCR; TCRdb keeps only in-frame clonotypes and omits some of them. The profile shows 150,000 or so clones, around 86% of them singletons. The source was peripheral blood, collected on day 0 of MenACWY control vaccination. These receptors all come from an adult in good health.

The V gene is TRBV7-3, the J gene TRBJ2-3; D is unclear. Germline assignment: CDR1 SGHTA and CDR2 FQGTGA. The CDR3 sequence is 13 residues long. Trimming took off 5 bases at V and 7 bases at J, with 13 bases between the two ends. CDR3 DNA sequence: TGTGCCAGCAGCCCAGCGTGGGAAAATACGCAGTATTTT. Residues: CASSPAWENTQYF.

This chain links TRBV20-1 with TRBJ2-1; D might be TRBD1 or TRBD2, each matching 5 bases. Between the trimmed V and J ends, which lost 4 bases and 10 bases, there was a span of 11 bases. The CDR3 has 11 residues. The germline V gene has CDR1 DFQATT and CDR2 SNEGSKA (reference sequence). The CDR3 DNA follows: TGCAGTGCTATATTACGGGGCGAGCAGTTCTTC. Its protein product is CSAILRGEQFF.

The chain uses TRBV12-3 or TRBV12-4 and TRBJ2-7, with D unresolved. The CDR3 loop spans 13 amino acids. The V gene lost 3 bases and the J gene lost 1 base, with 7 bases spanning the gap. CDR3 sequence: CASSFVGSYEQYF. CDR3 coding DNA: TGTGCCAGCAGTTTTGTCGGGTCCTACGAGCAGTACTTC.

This chain joins TRBV5-1 and TRBJ2-7, with TRBD1 as a possible D gene (5 bases). V was cut by 3 bases and J by 5 bases, with 9 bases left in between. The CDR3 loop spans 12 amino acids. Germline values: CDR1 SGHRS, CDR2 YFSETQ. CDR3 sequence reads: CASSSQGHEQYF. CDR3 coding DNA: TGCGCCAGCAGCTCCCAGGGCCACGAGCAGTACTTC. Together with reference TRBV5-1 and TRBJ2-7, the CDR3 gives the full variable domain: KAGVTQTPRYLIKTRGQQVTLSCSPISGHRSVSWYQQTPGQGLQFLFEYFSETQRNKGNFPGRFSGRQFSNSRSEMNVSTLELGDSALYLCASSSQGHEQYFGPGTRLTVT.

The V and J genes are TRBV10-3 and TRBJ1-2; maybe TRBD1 (5 bases). The ends were cut back, 7 bases at V and 8 bases at J, with 11 bases in the middle. Germline-derived CDR1 and CDR2 are ENHRY and SYGVKD. The CDR3 loop spans 11 amino acids. The CDR3 coding sequence is TGTGCCATCAACCAGGGTATGGGCTACACCTTC. Translating gives CAINQGMGYTF.

The sample holds one count of this clone. The rearrangement links TRBV11-2 to TRBJ1-2; possible D gene TRBD1, 5 bases. V was trimmed by 3 bases and J by 5 bases, leaving 10 bases between them. The CDR3 sequence is 13 residues long. Germline assignment: CDR1 SGHAT and CDR2 FQNNGV. CDR3 sequence (DNA): TGTGCCAGCAGCTTGGCGGGGACGTATGGCTACACCTTC. It translates to CASSLAGTYGYTF.

V gene TRBV9 combines with J gene TRBJ2-2; tentative D call: TRBD1 (5 bases). V was clipped by 5 bases and J by 5 bases, with 22 bases between them. Germline CDR1 reads SGDLS; CDR2 reads YYNGEE. This CDR3 is 17 amino acids long. The CDR3 DNA reads as TGTGCCAGCAGTGCACCTAAGAAAGGGGTCAGAACCGGGGAGCTGTTTTTT. This encodes CASSAPKKGVRTGELFF.

In its sample, this clone was seen a few times. V gene TRBV4-1 combines with J gene TRBJ1-6, with D hard to call. The V end was cut by 2 bases, the J end by 0 bases, with 8 bases between. Germline V gene data show CDR1 as MGHRA and CDR2 as YSYEKL. The CDR3 totals 16 residues. For the CDR3, the DNA is TGCGCCAGCAGCCAATACCCTCCCTCCTATAATTCACCCCTCCACTTT. Amino acid sequence: CASSQYPPSYNSPLHF.

V is TRBV6-6 and J is TRBJ2-7; the D gene is possibly TRBD2 (7 bases). This CDR3 comprises 17 residues. Trimming shortened V by 5 bases and J by 6 bases, and 26 bases separated the two germline ends. CDR1 is MNHNY and CDR2 is SVGAGI in the germline V gene (reference sequence). CDR3 DNA: TGTGCCAGCAGTCCCTATTGGGGGGGGGCGAAGTTCGGCGAGCAGTACTTC. This encodes CASSPYWGGAKFGEQYF.

This clone has only a few counts. The chain couples TRBV7-9 to TRBJ2-1, with D possibly matching TRBD2 (6 bases). The germline V gene encodes CDR1 SEHNR and CDR2 FQNEAQ (reference sequence). The CDR3 is 14 residues long. V was pared by 2 bases and J by 5 bases, with 10 bases between. CDR3 in DNA: TGTGCCAGCAGCTTAATGGCGGGGCACAATGAGCAGTTCTTC. It specifies CASSLMAGHNEQFF.

V usage is TRBV3-1 (or the pseudogene TRBV3-2) and J usage is TRBJ1-6, with D tentatively TRBD1 (6 bases). The CDR3 runs 14 residues. The V end lost 2 bases, the J end lost 8 bases, and 10 bases lay between the germline ends. Germline loops: CDR1 LGHDT, CDR2 YNNKEL (reference sequence). The CDR3 spells CASSQTRGYSPLHF. For the CDR3, the DNA is TGTGCCAGCAGCCAAACCAGGGGTTATTCACCCCTCCACTTT.

The CDR3 coding sequence is TGTGCCAGCAGTACCGACAGGGGGCGCACCGGGGAGCTGTTTTTT. Amino acid sequence: CASSTDRGRTGELFF. The chain couples TRBV2 to TRBJ2-2; TRBD1 agrees at 10 bases. Germline V gene lookup returns CDR1 SNHLY and CDR2 FYNNEI. V dropped 5 bases and J dropped 4; count of bases not matched to a gene: 4. This CDR3 region has 15 residues.

This clone appeared once. The chain employs TRBV5-6 and TRBJ2-3; 14 nucleotides match TRBD2. CDR1 and CDR2 from the germline V gene are SGHDT and YYEEEE. This CDR3 has 16 amino acids. The J segment lost 9 bases and the V segment lost 4 bases, leaving 10 bases of the junction unmatched. CDR3 nucleotides: TGTGCCAGCAGCCGCCTGACTAGCGGGGGGGCAGGGACGCAGTATTTT. Protein sequence: CASSRLTSGGAGTQYF.

This clone has only a few counts. V usage is TRBV11-2 and J usage is TRBJ1-6; D remains unclear. The CDR3 loop spans 15 amino acids. Deletions cut 2 bases from V and 7 bases from J, with 12 bases between. CDR1 and CDR2 from the germline V gene are SGHAT and FQNNGV. The DNA for the CDR3 is TGTGCCAGCAGCTTAACACGAGGCCGGAATTCACCCCTCCACTTT. It translates to CASSLTRGRNSPLHF.

This clone was observed a single time. The genes are TRBV28 and TRBJ1-4, with D possibly being TRBD1 (6 bases). This CDR3 comprises 16 residues. V was cut by 2 bases and J by 3 bases, with 13 bases left in between. CDR1 and CDR2 from the germline V gene are MDHEN and SYDVKM. The CDR3 here is CASSLGVPGANEKLFF. The CDR3 DNA reads as TGTGCCAGCAGTTTAGGAGTCCCAGGGGCTAATGAAAAACTGTTTTTT.

The J gene is TRBJ1-5, the V gene TRBV27, with a weak D call TRBD1 (5 bases). Germline V gene data show CDR1 as MNHEY and CDR2 as SMNVEV (reference sequence). V lost 5 bases to trimming and J lost 1 base, with 9 bases between them. There are 14 residues in the CDR3. The CDR3 loop is CASSRAGSNQPQHF. CDR3 in DNA: TGTGCCAGCAGTCGGGCAGGGAGCAATCAGCCCCAGCATTTT.

The chain carries TRBV30 and TRBJ2-2; D unresolved. Germline V lookup: CDR1 GTSNPN, CDR2 SVGIG (reference sequence). The germline V and J ends were trimmed by 0 bases and 3 bases, with 8 bases remaining between them. The CDR3 is made up of 14 amino acids. CDR3 DNA: TGTGCCTGGAGTGTAGGATCCGACACCGGGGAGCTGTTTTTT. This translates into CAWSVGSDTGELFF.

The V and J genes are TRBV21-1 and TRBJ2-7. TRBV21-1 is assigned pseudogene status. The CDR3 length is 15 residues. This CDR3 reads CASPRDPYLSYEQYF. The CDR3 nucleotides are TGTGCGAGTCCGAGGGACCCATACCTATCCTACGAGCAGTACTTC.

In this sample, this clone turned up once. This chain uses TRBV14 with TRBJ1-1; tentatively, D is TRBD1 (5 bases). Germline values: CDR1 SGHDN, CDR2 FVKESK. The CDR3 is made up of 14 amino acids. V was shortened by 2 bases and J by 1 base, with 8 bases between the two germline ends. The CDR3 sequence is CASSQFQGNTEAFF. In nucleotides, the CDR3 is TGTGCCAGCAGCCAATTTCAGGGGAACACTGAAGCTTTCTTT.

V and J are TRBV14 and TRBJ1-1, with 10 bases aligning to TRBD1. The J segment lost 4 bases and the V segment lost 2 bases, leaving 4 bases of the junction unmatched. The germline CDR1 and CDR2 sequences are SGHDN and FVKESK. The CDR3 covers 15 residues. Written as DNA, the CDR3 is TGTGCCAGCAGCCAACTGAGACAGGGGGCCACTGAAGCTTTCTTT. It codes for CASSQLRQGATEAFF.

The gene calls are TRBV4-2 and TRBJ1-5; D remains ambiguous. CDR1 is LGHNA and CDR2 is YNFKEQ in the germline V gene. V shed 0 bases and J shed 5 bases, with 11 bases lying between them. This CDR3 has 15 residues. CDR3 in DNA: TGTGCCAGCAGCCAAGATTGGGAAAGGGATCAGCCCCAGCATTTT. As protein: CASSQDWERDQPQHF.

A single count supports this clone. This rearrangement joins TRBV9 to TRBJ1-2; D not certain. This CDR3 spans 16 amino acids. Germline V gene data show CDR1 as SGDLS and CDR2 as YYNGEE. V dropped 0 bases and J dropped 4 bases, with 16 bases sitting between them. CDR3 region: CASSVGTGPHPYGYTF. In DNA form, the CDR3 reads TGTGCCAGCAGCGTAGGGACCGGGCCCCACCCCTATGGCTACACCTTC.

This CDR3 is CASPGTGISYEQYF. As DNA, the CDR3 is TGCGCCAGCCCCGGGACAGGGATTTCCTACGAGCAGTACTTC. The chain carries TRBV10-1 and TRBJ2-7; 9 bases line up with TRBD1. The V and J ends lost 8 bases and 1 base, in that order; junction bases with no gene match: 6. Germline-derived CDR1 and CDR2 are WNHNN and SYGVQD (reference sequence). The CDR3 sequence is 14 residues long.

V gene TRBV7-9 combines with J gene TRBJ1-2, with D uncertain. This CDR3 spans 17 amino acids. Trimming removed 2 bases from V and 4 bases from J, with 20 bases in between. Germline loops: CDR1 SEHNR, CDR2 FQNEAQ (reference sequence). The CDR3: CASSLNEGLGGFYGYTF. CDR3 coding DNA: TGTGCCAGCAGCTTAAATGAGGGCTTAGGAGGCTTCTATGGCTACACCTTC.

In nucleotides, the CDR3 is TGTGCCAGCAGCCTCTCCCGGGACACGTATAATTCACCCCTCCACTTT. It is translated as CASSLSRDTYNSPLHF. The chain uses TRBV7-8 and TRBJ1-6; the D gene is possibly TRBD1 (6 bases). The CDR3 sequence is 16 residues long. V was cut by 5 bases and J by 4 bases, with 15 bases left in between. Germline loops: CDR1 SGHVS, CDR2 FQNEAQ.

The V and J genes are TRBV5-8 and TRBJ1-5; tentative D call: TRBD1 (6 bases). V dropped 9 bases and J dropped 5 bases, with 18 bases sitting between them. CDR1 and CDR2 (germline): SGHTS, YDEGEE. The CDR3 contains 14 residues. The CDR3 loop reads CATAGGGHDQPQHF. CDR3 DNA: TGTGCCACCGCCGGGGGGGGGCATGATCAGCCCCAGCATTTT. The variable domain in full, completed from reference TRBV5-8 and TRBJ1-5, reads EAGVTQSPTHLIKTRGQQATLRCSPISGHTSVYWYQQALGLGLQFLLWYDEGEERNRGNFPPRFSGRQFPNYSSELNVNALELEDSALYLCATAGGGHDQPQHFGDGTRLSIL.

The chain couples TRBV15 to TRBJ2-1, with 13 bases aligning to TRBD2. The CDR3 totals 16 residues. Germline V gene sequence: CDR1 LNHNV, CDR2 YYDKDF (reference sequence). The trim removed 0 bases at V and 8 bases at J, leaving 4 bases unmatched. The CDR3, as DNA: TGTGCCACCAGCAGAGATGAACTAGCGGGGGGGCATGAGCAGTTCTTC. It codes for CATSRDELAGGHEQFF.

The chain has TRBV7-7 and TRBJ2-5; maybe TRBD1 (5 bases). Germline CDR1 and CDR2: SSHAT and FNYEAQ (reference sequence). The V and J ends lost 5 bases and 5 bases respectively, with 15 bases between them. The CDR3 contains 14 residues. The CDR3 nucleotides are TGTGCCAGCAGCATTACAGGAGCGTTGGAGACCCAGTACTTC. This translates into CASSITGALETQYF.

The chain recombines TRBV2 with TRBJ1-2; D is perhaps TRBD1 (6 bases). Germline lookup yields CDR1 SNHLY and CDR2 FYNNEI. This CDR3 region has 12 residues. Trimming removed 8 bases at V and 4 bases at J, with 11 bases between. CDR3 region: CASLGASYGYTF. The CDR3 bases are TGTGCCAGCTTGGGGGCAAGCTATGGCTACACCTTC. Full variable domain (outside the CDR3, taken from reference TRBV2 and TRBJ1-2): EPEVTQTPSHQVTQMGQEVILRCVPISNHLYFYWYRQILGQKVEFLVSFYNNEISEKSEIFDDQFSVERPDGSNFTLKIRSTKLEDSAMYFCASLGASYGYTFGSGTRLTVV.

V is TRBV29-1 and J is TRBJ1-4, with 9 positions matching TRBD1. Germline CDR1 and CDR2: SQVTM and ANQGSEA. The CDR3 is 14 amino acids. V lost 4 bases to trimming and J lost 8 bases; unmatched junction nucleotides: 8. This chain's CDR3 is CSVALGQGKEKLFF. CDR3 bases: TGCAGCGTTGCCCTTGGACAGGGGAAGGAAAAACTGTTTTTT.

This chain uses TRBV7-2 with TRBJ2-5, with a tentative D call TRBD1 (5 bases). The V gene lost 1 base and the J gene lost 1 base, with 13 bases spanning the gap. Germline values: CDR1 SGHTA, CDR2 FQGNSA. The CDR3 consists of 16 residues. The CDR3 nucleotides are TGTGCCAGCAGCTTAGGCCCAAGGGGCCTCCAAGAGACCCAGTACTTC. It codes for CASSLGPRGLQETQYF.

The J gene is TRBJ1-1, the V gene TRBV19; no clear D. Germline loops: CDR1 LNHDA, CDR2 SQIVND (reference sequence). The CDR3 sequence is 15 residues long. Trimming took 4 bases from V and 1 from J, leaving 13 bases between them. CDR3 bases: TGTGCCAGTAGTACCTCCTGGGATCGGAACACTGAAGCTTTCTTT. It yields the protein CASSTSWDRNTEAFF.